The clone carrying this T cell receptor (beta chain) was seen a handful of times. Antigen unknown. These data belong to a study of response to subunit inactivated influenza vaccine. Overall study results and limits: It was the authors' suggestion that each seasonal influenza vaccination recruits few new T cells.

TCRdb reprocessed the RT-PCR reads via MiXCR and lists one record per CDR3 protein. The table has 450,000 to 600,000 distinct CDR3 sequences, approximately 7.6% seen once; the top ten hold 13%. The V and J ends lost 0 bases and 7 bases respectively, with 15 bases between them. The CDR3 has 16 amino acids. The germline V gene has CDR1 LGHDT and CDR2 YNNKEL (reference sequence). The V gene is TRBV3-1, the J gene TRBJ2-2; D might be TRBD2 (5 bases). Specimen: PBMCs from blood, collected around 25 months after vaccination. This TCR derives from a man aged 50 to 69 who received an inactivated influenza vaccine. In nucleotides, the CDR3 is TGTGCCAGCAGCCAAGAACCGGGCGGGTTTTTCGGGGAGCTGTTTTTT. It translates to CASSQEPGGFFGELFF.